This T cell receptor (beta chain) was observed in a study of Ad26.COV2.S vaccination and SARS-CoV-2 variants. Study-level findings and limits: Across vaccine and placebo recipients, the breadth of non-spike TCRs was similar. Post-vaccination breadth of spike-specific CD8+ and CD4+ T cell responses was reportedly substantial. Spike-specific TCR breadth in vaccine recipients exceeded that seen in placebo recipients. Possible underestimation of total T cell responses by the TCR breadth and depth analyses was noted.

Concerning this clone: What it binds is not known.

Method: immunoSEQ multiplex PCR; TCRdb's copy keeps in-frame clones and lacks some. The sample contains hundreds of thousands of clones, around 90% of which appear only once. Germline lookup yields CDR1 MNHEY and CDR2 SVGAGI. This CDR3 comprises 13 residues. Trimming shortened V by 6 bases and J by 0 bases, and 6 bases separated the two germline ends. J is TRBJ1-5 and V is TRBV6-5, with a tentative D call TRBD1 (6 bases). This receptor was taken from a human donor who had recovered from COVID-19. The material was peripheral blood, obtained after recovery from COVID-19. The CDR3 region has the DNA TGTGCCAGCAGGGACAGTAGCAATCAGCCCCAGCATTTT. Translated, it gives CASRDSSNQPQHF.